The 23 T cell receptor beta chains given below trace back to one sample, sequenced in a study of T cell responses to AZD1222 COVID-19 vaccine (dated by TCRdb to 2020 to 2022). The time point label, read with the paper, signifies: about 28 days (+/-7) after the second vaccine dose. Library prep was done by the immunoSEQ multiplex PCR assay. This is the immuneACCESS table as TCRdb keeps it, with only in-frame sequences that have V and J called. A part of the clones is gone; compared with another copy, unresolved V genes explain less than half, and the rest is unexplained. This sample is represented by about 140,000 clones; around 93% of them were singletons. The ten largest clones add up to around 6.5% of the sample. Material: peripheral blood, obtained 28 days after the second AZD1222 dose. The source is an adult who received the AZD1222 COVID-19 vaccine.

This clone occurred once. This sequence joins TRBV9 and TRBJ1-5; no reliable D call. This CDR3 comprises 15 residues. Germline lookup yields CDR1 SGDLS and CDR2 YYNGEE. Between the trimmed V and J ends, which lost 0 bases and 4 bases, there was a span of 11 bases. The CDR3 protein is CASSVVSDLNQPQHF. CDR3 DNA sequence: TGTGCCAGCAGCGTAGTGTCAGACCTTAATCAGCCCCAGCATTTT. Based on the CDR3 plus reference TRBV9 and TRBJ1-5, the full variable domain is DSGVTQTPKHLITATGQRVTLRCSPRSGDLSVYWYQQSLDQGLQFLIQYYNGEERAKGNILERFSAQQFPDLHSELNLSSLELGDSALYFCASSVVSDLNQPQHFGDGTRLSIL.

This clone has just one count. The V gene is TRBV19, the J gene TRBJ1-1; possibly TRBD1 for D (6 bases). Germline loops: CDR1 LNHDA, CDR2 SQIVND (reference sequence). The CDR3 is 13 amino acids. Between the trimmed V and J ends, which lost 7 bases and 4 bases, there was a span of 13 bases. CDR3 DNA sequence: TGTGCCAGTAATACAGGGAAAATCACTGAAGCTTTCTTT. This gives the protein CASNTGKITEAFF.

V usage is TRBV4-3 and J usage is TRBJ1-2; maybe TRBD1 (6 bases). The CDR3 extends over 15 amino acids. The V gene's germline CDR1 is LGHNA and CDR2 YSLEER. The ends were cut back, 3 bases at V and 4 bases at J, with 15 bases in the middle. The CDR3 coding sequence is TGCGCCAGCAGCCAGAGCGCCGGACAGCTCTATGGCTACACCTTC. Translating it yields CASSQSAGQLYGYTF.

The genes are TRBV18 and TRBJ1-3; no reliable D call. The CDR3 length is 14 residues. CDR1 is KGHSH, CDR2 LQKENI, per germline. Trimming removed 2 bases from V and 3 bases from J, with 8 bases in between. DNA for the CDR3: TGTGCCAGCTCACCAAGGGTGGATGGAAACACCATATATTTT. Its translation: CASSPRVDGNTIYF.

As concerns this clone: One end of the junction is discordant with germline, which a read error may explain. The chain links TRBV5-4 to TRBJ2-5; TRBD2 matches 10 bases. The CDR3 runs 12 residues. CDR1 is SGHNT and CDR2 is YYREEE in the germline V gene (reference sequence). This CDR3 reads CASSLTSGREHF. CDR3 coding DNA: TGTGCCAGCAGCCTGACTAGCGGGCGGGAACACTTC.

The chain has TRBV12-3 or TRBV12-4 and TRBJ1-2; D uncertain. The CDR3 consists of 13 residues. V lost 2 bases to trimming and J lost 8 bases, with 12 bases between them. The CDR3 DNA sequence: TGTGCCAGCAGTTTACCCCCAAGACGGGGCTACACCTTC. This sequence encodes CASSLPPRRGYTF.

This chain links TRBV11-1 with TRBJ2-1, with D unresolved. The germline CDR1 and CDR2 sequences are SGHAT and FQDESV (reference sequence). There are 15 residues in the CDR3. Deletions cut 3 bases from V and 0 bases from J, with 9 bases between. CDR3 loop: CASSFGQSSYNEQFF. CDR3 DNA sequence: TGTGCCAGCAGCTTTGGCCAGAGCTCCTACAATGAGCAGTTCTTC.

V and J are TRBV19 and TRBJ1-2; D uncertain. The germline V gene has CDR1 LNHDA and CDR2 SQIVND (reference sequence). The CDR3 consists of 11 residues. V was clipped by 9 bases and J by 6 bases, with 11 bases between them. CDR3 nucleotide sequence: TGTGCCAGCGGGTTAAGGCATGGCTACACCTTC. Translating gives CASGLRHGYTF.

The chain has TRBV13 and TRBJ2-3; 9 nucleotides align to TRBD1. Germline CDR1 PRHDT, CDR2 FYEKMQ (reference sequence). The V segment lost 4 bases and the J segment 6 bases; nucleotides outside the gene matches: 8. The CDR3 length is 15 residues. The CDR3, as DNA: TGTGCCAGCAGCTCCGGACTAGACAGGGGGGATACGCAGTATTTT. Amino acids: CASSSGLDRGDTQYF.

The rearrangement joins TRBV6-2 or TRBV6-3 to TRBJ1-5; weak D call: TRBD1 (5 bases). This CDR3 region has 17 residues. Germline V gene data show CDR1 as MNHEY and CDR2 as SVGEGT. V lost 6 bases, J lost 0 bases, and 18 bases lay in between. This CDR3 is CASSQGRRAYSNQPQHF. Written as DNA, the CDR3 is TGTGCCAGCAGCCAGGGACGGCGAGCCTATAGCAATCAGCCCCAGCATTTT.

CDR3 DNA sequence: TGTGCCAGCAGCGGGGGGCAGACCAACACTGAAGCTTTCTTT. Translated: CASSGGQTNTEAFF. The chain couples TRBV5-6 to TRBJ1-1; D possibly corresponds to TRBD1 (6 bases). V lost 4 bases and J lost 2, with 12 bases in between. The CDR3 totals 14 residues. CDR1 is SGHDT and CDR2 is YYEEEE in the germline V gene.

This chain links TRBV7-3 with TRBJ2-1; 7 bases match TRBD2. Trimming cost V 0 bases and J 0 bases; bases outside gene matches: 2. Germline V CDR1 and CDR2: SGHTA, FQGTGA. There are 16 residues in the CDR3. The CDR3 here is CASSLTGGSSYNEQFF. For the CDR3, the DNA is TGTGCCAGCAGCTTAACAGGCGGGAGCTCCTACAATGAGCAGTTCTTC. Filled out from reference TRBV7-3 and TRBJ2-1, the complete variable domain reads GAGVSQTPSNKVTEKGKYVELRCDPISGHTALYWYRQSLGQGPEFLIYFQGTGAADDSGLPNDRFFAVRPEGSVSTLKIQRTERGDSAVYLCASSLTGGSSYNEQFFGPGTRLTVL.

The J gene is TRBJ2-3, the V gene TRBV13; D remains ambiguous. The germline CDR1 and CDR2 sequences are PRHDT and FYEKMQ (reference sequence). The CDR3 has 16 residues. V was trimmed by 3 bases and J by 2 bases, leaving 15 bases between them. CDR3 protein: CASSFEATTLTDTQYF. The CDR3 bases are TGTGCCAGCAGCTTTGAAGCTACCACCCTCACAGATACGCAGTATTTT.

The chain uses TRBV19 and TRBJ2-5; tentatively, D is TRBD1 (6 bases). The CDR3 sequence is 13 residues long. Germline V gene lookup returns CDR1 LNHDA and CDR2 SQIVND (reference sequence). Deletions cut 7 bases from V and 5 bases from J, with 14 bases between. CDR3 region: CASNRLRGETQYF. Written as DNA, the CDR3 is TGTGCCAGTAATCGGCTAAGGGGGGAGACCCAGTACTTC.

The rearrangement links TRBV11-3 to TRBJ1-4; D call uncertain. This CDR3 spans 12 amino acids. Germline lookup yields CDR1 SGHNT and CDR2 YENEEA. V was clipped by 4 bases and J by 6 bases, with 6 bases between them. CDR3 nucleotides: TGTGCCAGCAGCTACTTAGATGAAAAACTGTTTTTT. Translating it yields CASSYLDEKLFF.

The chain recombines TRBV28 with TRBJ2-7, with D perhaps TRBD1 (6 bases). V lost 5 bases, J lost 4 bases, and 9 bases lay in between. This CDR3 has 12 amino acids. Germline CDR1 reads MDHEN; CDR2 reads SYDVKM. This chain's CDR3 is CASSEQGYEQYF. The CDR3 region has the DNA TGTGCCAGCAGTGAACAGGGATACGAGCAGTACTTC.

The V and J genes are TRBV18 and TRBJ2-2, with 14 bases that match TRBD2. Germline V gives CDR1 KGHSH, CDR2 LQKENI. Germline trimming cut 3 bases from V and 2 bases from J; bases unmatched to any gene: 8. The CDR3 length is 19 residues. This CDR3 is CASSPGLAGARENTGELFF. The DNA for the CDR3 is TGTGCCAGCTCACCGGGACTAGCGGGGGCCAGAGAAAACACCGGGGAGCTGTTTTTT.

The J gene is TRBJ1-1, the V gene TRBV27; a possible D gene is TRBD1 (5 bases). Germline CDR1 MNHEY, CDR2 SMNVEV (reference sequence). The CDR3 contains 13 residues. The ends were cut back, 2 bases at V and 11 bases at J, with 15 bases in the middle. The CDR3 nucleotides read TGTGCCAGCAGTTTAACGTGGCAGGGTCAGGCTTTCTTT. Encoded protein: CASSLTWQGQAFF.

CDR3 sequence: CASSQVGSGQPQHF. In DNA form, the CDR3 reads TGCGCCAGCAGCCAAGTAGGGTCGGGTCAGCCCCAGCATTTT. The chain combines TRBV4-3 with TRBJ1-5; no definite D call. The CDR3 is made up of 14 amino acids. The V and J ends lost 1 base and 6 bases respectively, with 10 bases between them. Germline-derived CDR1 and CDR2 are LGHNA and YSLEER.

The CDR3 region is CASSSTRAGAGAFGYTF. DNA of the CDR3: TGTGCCAGCAGTTCGACCCGGGCGGGGGCGGGTGCCTTTGGCTACACCTTC. The chain is built from TRBV28 and TRBJ1-2; D is perhaps TRBD1 (6 bases). The CDR3 loop spans 17 amino acids. CDR1 is MDHEN and CDR2 is SYDVKM in the germline V gene. Trimming cost V 4 bases and J 7 bases, with 25 bases left between them.

This sequence joins TRBV3-1 (or the pseudogene TRBV3-2) and TRBJ2-1; the D gene is possibly TRBD1 (7 bases). From germline, CDR1 is LGHDT and CDR2 YNNKEL (reference sequence). Trimming pared 3 bases from V and 5 bases from J, leaving 11 bases between. CDR3 length: 14 residues. CDR3 in amino acids: CASSQAGQNNEQFF. CDR3 bases: TGTGCCAGCAGCCAGGCGGGACAGAACAATGAGCAGTTCTTC.

DNA for the CDR3: TGTGCCAGCAGCTTGATTTCAACAGGCAATGAAAAACTGTTTTTT. This codes for CASSLISTGNEKLFF. V is TRBV5-5 and J is TRBJ1-4; possibly TRBD1 for D (5 bases). CDR1 SGHKS and CDR2 YYEKEE come from the germline V gene (reference sequence). Trimming stripped 1 base from V and 5 bases from J, with 12 bases between. The CDR3 runs to 15 residues.

The CDR3 region is CAIRGRSVAGELFF. CDR3 coding DNA: TGTGCCATCAGGGGGAGGAGTGTCGCCGGGGAGCTGTTTTTT. This chain joins TRBV10-3 and TRBJ2-2; D possibly corresponds to TRBD2 (6 bases). V dropped 6 bases and J dropped 6 bases, with 14 bases sitting between them. This CDR3 has 14 residues. Germline CDR1 reads ENHRY; CDR2 reads SYGVKD.